The following is a T cell receptor beta chain sequence with its context. Its antigen is as yet unknown. The CDR3 extends over 15 amino acids. CDR1 and CDR2 from the germline V gene are SGHRS and YFSETQ. V was clipped by 4 bases and J by 1 base; unmatched bases: 8. This sample was taken from a study of cytomegalovirus exposure and HLA in healthy donors. Findings and caveats of the study: A later analysis by the authors found several of the most significant clusters apparently linked to common viral pathogens. In presence/absence analyses, roughly uniform sequencing depth across donors was assumed. A later analysis revealed that TCR association rates differed between HLA loci, peaking at DRB1 and bottoming out at HLA-C.

PCR was performed using 60 Vbeta and 13 Jbeta primers. Authors' processing steps: The authors later counted roughly 76 million unique TCR beta chains, around 9.9 million of them shared. Repertoires were generated with immunoSEQ multiplex PCR, while TCRdb's copy carries only in-frame clones and drops some. The DNA was the basis for D and trimming; V, J and clone size are from that table. This table has approximately 190,000 clones, roughly 80% appearing once. This TCR was recovered from a man in his forties or fifties in good health and CMV-seronegative. V and J are TRBV5-1 and TRBJ2-7; 7 bases align to TRBD1. The sequenced sample was PBMCs. In DNA form, the CDR3 reads TGCGCCAGCAGCCAGGAAGGGGGCCCATCCTACGAGCAGTACTTC. This codes for CASSQEGGPSYEQYF. The complete variable domain, with remaining parts taken from reference TRBV5-1 and TRBJ2-7, reads KAGVTQTPRYLIKTRGQQVTLSCSPISGHRSVSWYQQTPGQGLQFLFEYFSETQRNKGNFPGRFSGRQFSNSRSEMNVSTLELGDSALYLCASSQEGGPSYEQYFGPGTRLTVT.